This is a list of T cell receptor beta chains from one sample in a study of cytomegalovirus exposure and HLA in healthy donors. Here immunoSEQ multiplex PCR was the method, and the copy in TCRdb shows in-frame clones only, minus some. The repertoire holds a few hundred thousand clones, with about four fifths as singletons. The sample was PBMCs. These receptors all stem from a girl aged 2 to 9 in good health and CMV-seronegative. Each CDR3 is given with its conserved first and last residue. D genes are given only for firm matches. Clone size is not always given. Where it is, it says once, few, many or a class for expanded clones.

TGTGCCAGCAGCGCGGGAGGGCTGCAGGCCGGGATGTATAATTCACCCCTCCACTTT	CASSAGGLQAGMYNSPLHF	NA	NA	19	TRBJ1-6	TRBV27
TGTGCCAGTAGTATTCTCCCGGGACAGGGTTCGTATTTTGAAAAACTGTTTTTT	CASSILPGQGSYFEKLFF	TRBD1	NA	18	TRBJ1-4	TRBV19
TGTGCCAGCAGTGATTGGGGCGCCAGGGTTACCGGGGAGCTGTTTTTT	CASSDWGARVTGELFF	NA	once	16	TRBJ2-2	TRBV2
TGTGCCAGCGCCAAGGGTGGCGGGACGGGGGAGACCCAGTACTTC	CASAKGGGTGETQYF	NA	NA	15	TRBJ2-5	TRBV11-2
TGTGCCAGCTCACCGGAATTGCGGGGTTTACGGGGCTACACCTTC	CASSPELRGLRGYTF	NA	NA	15	TRBJ1-2	TRBV18
TGTGCCAGCAGTCCAACACCGGGACTAGCGGGAGGGCCCGAAGATACGCAGTATTTT	CASSPTPGLAGGPEDTQYF	TRBD2	NA	19	TRBJ2-3	TRBV27
TGTGCCAGCAGCTTAGCTAGCGGGCTGACCTACGAGCAGTACTTC	CASSLASGLTYEQYF	TRBD2	once	15	TRBJ2-7	TRBV11-2
TGTGCCAGCCGTGAATTGAGCTCCTATAATTCACCCCTCCGCTTT	CASRELSSYNSPLRF	NA	NA	15	TRBJ1-6	TRBV7-8
TGTGCCAGCAGCCAAGGACAGAACACTGAAGCTTTCTTT	CASSQGQNTEAFF	NA	NA	13	TRBJ1-1	TRBV14
TGTGCCAGCAGCGTATTGTCTCTCTCCAGCAATGAGCAGTTCTTC	CASSVLSLSSNEQFF	NA	few	15	TRBJ2-1	TRBV9
TGTGCCAGCTATCGGATAGGGGGGGGCGCGAACACCGGGGAGCTGTTTTTT	CASYRIGGGANTGELFF	NA	NA	17	TRBJ2-2	TRBV27
TGTGCCAGCAGCGCTGGGGGTACGGGGGGCCTCACAGATACGCAGTATTTT	CASSAGGTGGLTDTQYF	NA	NA	17	TRBJ2-3	TRBV9
TGTGCCAGCTCGCCCGTCGGGTCTGGGGCCAACGTCCTGACTTTC	CASSPVGSGANVLTF	NA	NA	15	TRBJ2-6	TRBV18
TGTGCCAGCAAGGAGTCCTACGAGCAGTACTTC	CASKESYEQYF	NA	NA	11	TRBJ2-7	TRBV2
TGTGCCAGCAGTGATCGGGGTACCTCCTCTGGAAACACCATATATTTT	CASSDRGTSSGNTIYF	NA	NA	16	TRBJ1-3	TRBV6-1
TGTGCCAGCAGTTTCAACACCCTATTTGCGGGGATACTCATGAACACTGAAGCTTTCTTT	CASSFNTLFAGILMNTEAFF	NA	NA	20	TRBJ1-1	TRBV28
TGTGCCAGCAGCTTAAACACGAGGAGCACTGAAGCTTTCTTT	CASSLNTRSTEAFF	NA	NA	14	TRBJ1-1	TRBV7-7
TGTGCCAGCAGCACGAACAGGGACAATCAGCCCCAGCATTTT	CASSTNRDNQPQHF	NA	NA	14	TRBJ1-5	TRBV7-8
TGCGCCAGCAGTACAGGGAGCTCTGGGGCCAACGTCCTGACTTTC	CASSTGSSGANVLTF	NA	NA	15	TRBJ2-6	TRBV5-1
TGTGCCACCAGCAGGTATTCGCCGGGACAGGCGGTCAATCAGCCCCAGCATTTT	CATSRYSPGQAVNQPQHF	TRBD1	NA	18	TRBJ1-5	TRBV15
TGTGCCATCAATTCCCAGGGCGCGGCTGGGGCAATGGTCCGACAAGATACGCAGTATTTT	CAINSQGAAGAMVRQDTQYF	NA	NA	20	TRBJ2-3	TRBV10-3
TGTGCCAGCAAGGACAGGAACACTGAAGCTTTCTTT	CASKDRNTEAFF	NA	once	12	TRBJ1-1	TRBV28